This paragraph reports one T cell receptor (beta chain). These data are taken from a study of identical twins. This CDR3 spans 14 amino acids. Germline CDR1 SGHTS, CDR2 YDEGEE. V was trimmed by 0 bases and J by 5 bases, leaving 9 bases between them. TCRdb passed the 5' RACE reads through MiXCR, listing each CDR3 protein once. The repertoire consists of around 100,000 distinct CDR3 sequences, with 5.9% occurring once and the leading ten covering approximately 12%. The V call is TRBV5-8, the J call TRBJ1-5; the D gene is possibly TRBD1 (5 bases). The sequencing input was memory T cells sorted from blood. The clonotype comes from a woman between 45 and 65 years old in good health. CDR3 sequence: CASSLGGIHQPQHF. In DNA, the CDR3 is TGTGCCAGCAGCTTGGGGGGGATTCATCAGCCCCAGCATTTT.